The TCR beta chain under discussion was sequenced for a study of CD8 T cells in Susac syndrome (dated by TCRdb to the late 2010s). Turning to the overall study: Of the Susac syndrome patients who were sequenced, more than five had clinically active disease and eight were in clinical remission. Susac syndrome patients were therapy-naive, on corticosteroids (some also receiving IVIg), or on IVIg alone at blood withdrawal. Repertoire sequencing was used to test whether CD8+ T cell activation and differentiation in Susac syndrome was antigen driven. Clonality of the CD8+ T cell repertoire was compared between roughly 13 healthy donors, roughly 14 Susac syndrome patients and around 16 multiple sclerosis patients. The research as a whole found: Susac syndrome CD8+ repertoires showed clonal expansion, highest in CD8+ TEMRA cells and greater in clinically active than remitting patients. The study acknowledged that relatively few individuals were included in the TCR sequencing and HLA analysis. About 15 Susac-specific public clones were identified in the total CD8+ repertoire, and about 5 Susac-specific public clones were identified in the CD8+ TEMRA repertoire.

RNA was extracted using the RNeasy kit, and about 0.45 to 1 ug of the RNA was reverse transcribed with random hexamers. The immunoSEQ multiplex PCR assay, covering 54 Vbeta and 13 Jbeta segments, was used to amplify TCR beta CDR3 regions. Bias from PCR amplification was corrected by using a synthetic template baseline for primer optimization and for computational correction. The original methods were these. Only productive sequences were kept, with reads annotated to V, D and J genes according to IMGT and analyzed in immunoSEQ Analyzer. Clonality was computed as one minus Shannon entropy normalized by log2 of the number of productive unique sequences. For each patient and control, public and private clones were evaluated within the 100 most prevalent clones. Clones were defined as Susac-specific if absent from the healthy and MS cohorts, from approximately 1,100 published viral clones and from other ImmuneACCESS disease sequences. Starting from the raw public reads, TCRdb applied fastp trimming at Q25, assembled clones with MiXCR and retained in-frame beta chains. Rows with one shared CDR3 protein collapse into an entry with the most common genes and DNA. TCRdb's processing, not the study's, gives the V and J calls here. The sample profile shows around 79,000 distinct CDR3 sequences; 94% of them were found once. The ten largest make up about 0.48% of the sample.

On this clonotype: The antigen it recognizes is unknown. Base qualities are not at hand, and no much larger clone is one base apart.

Peripheral blood CD8+ and CD4+ T cells from healthy donors, Susac syndrome patients and multiple sclerosis patients were profiled using high-throughput TCR beta sequencing. Recently defined diagnostic criteria for definite or probable disease were met by the Susac syndrome patients. Bulk CD8+ and CD4+ T cells were purified by magnetic negative isolation, while CD8+ TEMRA cells were enriched using FACS. Blood was drawn into EDTA tubes, processed within 24 hours, and PBMCs were isolated by density gradient centrifugation. PBMCs intended for TCR sequencing were frozen in liquid nitrogen and were later thawed in a 37 degrees C water bath. The sorted or isolated CD4+, CD8+ and CD8+ TEMRA cells had a purity of 90% or higher. Measured from the cysteine to the phenylalanine, the CDR3 is 17 residues long. Of all the DNA, just the CDR3 is kept, 51 bases in frame from base 1. CDR1 and CDR2 are read off the germline V gene as MDHEN and SYDVKM. Trimming leaves V shorter by 5 bases and J shorter by 2 bases, with the junction holding 12 bases beyond the gene matches.

The chain employs TRBV28 and TRBJ2-3; TRBD1 lines up with 8 middle nucleotides. Sequenced input: CD8+ T cells from PBMCs. This TCR was recovered from a human donor with Susac syndrome. The CDR3 is CASSNPAAGGTTDTQYF. Read as DNA, the sequence is TGTGCCAGCAGTAACCCGGCGGCAGGGGGCACCACAGATACGCAGTATTTT. This CDR3, with the reference TRBV28 and TRBJ2-3 proteins standing in past its ends, gives the full variable domain DVKVTQSSRYLVKRTGEKVFLECVQDMDHENMFWYRQDPGLGLRLIYFSYDVKMKEKGDIPEGYSVSREKKERFSLILESASTNQTSMYLCASSNPAAGGTTDTQYFGPGTRLTVL.